This T cell receptor (beta chain) is drawn from a study of T-cell reconstitution after alpha-beta-depleted transplantation in children. Study results and caveats: At around two months after transplant, the alpha-beta T cells were reportedly derived from several hundred expanded clones that came from non-depleted graft cells. At day 60, the high TCRbeta diversity found in some patients originated from recipient T cells and thymic progenitors that had survived. Most T-cell counts and diversity one year after the transplant came from T cells that were newly produced.

This clonotype occurred once. Its antigen is currently unknown. Preparation of the TCRbeta library was carried out with unique molecular identifiers. One entry per CDR3 protein results from TCRdb running MiXCR on the PCR reads. Altogether about 830,000 distinct CDR3 sequences are present, about 15% being singletons, with the ten largest covering approximately 5%. V dropped 2 bases and J dropped 3 bases, with 11 bases sitting between them. The CDR3 covers 14 residues. From germline, CDR1 is SGHVS and CDR2 FNYEAQ. This TCR was sampled from a male patient between 10 and 17 years old who had a stem cell transplant for acute lymphoblastic leukemia, so the T cells may come from the graft donor. The starting material was PBMCs, mostly from graft donor cells, obtained 360 days after TCRalphabeta/CD19-depleted stem cell transplant. The chain couples TRBV7-6 to TRBJ2-7; tentative D call: TRBD1 (5 bases). CDR3 nucleotides: TGTGCCAGCAGCTTAAGATCCGGACACTACGAGCAGTACTTC. Residues: CASSLRSGHYEQYF. Variable domain in full (rest from reference TRBV7-6 and TRBJ2-7): GAGVSQSPRYKVTKRGQDVALRCDPISGHVSLYWYRQALGQGPEFLTYFNYEAQQDKSGLPNDRFSAERPEGSISTLTIQRTEQRDSAMYRCASSLRSGHYEQYFGPGTRLTVT.